This TCR beta chain was identified in a study of Graves' ophthalmopathy and Graves' hyperthyroidism. Study-wide results and caveats: Blood repertoires reportedly contained most expanded thyroid clonotypes above 0.001 frequency.

Ophthalmopathy donors' eye disease showed moderate-to-severe activity, CAS of at least 3, NOSPECS of at least 4 and duration under 3 months. Other autoimmune diseases, uncontrolled infections, pregnancy or lactation ruled patients out of participation. Clinical symptoms, serum thyroxine, TRAb, thyroid ultrasound and orbital computed tomography formed the basis of diagnosis. On this clonotype: Antigen unknown.

RNA transcripts provided the template for amplifying TCR beta CDR3 regions. Investigators did first-round RT-PCR with HTBI primers, then second-round multiplex PCR. TCRdb re-called the multiplex PCR reads through MiXCR, storing one row per CDR3 protein. The sample includes around 660,000 distinct CDR3 sequences, 35% to 45% of them seen just once. CDR1 and CDR2 (germline): SGHRS, YFSETQ. With 4 bases clipped from V and 3 bases from J, the junction kept 8 bases outside the gene matches. This CDR3 is built from 15 residues. The sequence derives from an adult man with Graves' ophthalmopathy. Sample: peripheral blood. This chain uses TRBV5-1 with TRBJ2-7; 9 nucleotides align to TRBD1. The CDR3 DNA sequence: TGCGCCAGCAGCGGGTTGTACAGGGGGCTCTACGAGCAGTACTTC. It specifies CASSGLYRGLYEQYF.